The text below deals with one TCR beta chain. The germline V gene encodes CDR1 SGHKS and CDR2 YYEKEE (reference sequence). CDR3 length: 12 residues. V was pared by 7 bases and J by 6 bases, with 12 bases between. This sample was included in a study of blood T cell repertoires in COVID-19. Study overall: Researchers got acute and convalescent COVID-19 samples from the United States, Italy and Spain. PBMCs, B-cell-depleted T cells, or T cells were the source of the cDNA or gDNA that made up the material.

Authors' methods: For nucleated cells, counts were estimated from reference gene primer amplification. The data were produced by immunoSEQ multiplex PCR, yet TCRdb's version contains in-frame clones alone and is incomplete. V, J and clone size are taken as reported in that table, and D and trimming were inferred from the DNA itself. The table includes over 200,000 clones, roughly 84% detected once. Specimen: peripheral blood. The origin of this receptor is a man aged 50 or older with active or convalescent COVID-19. The rearrangement joins TRBV5-5 to TRBJ2-3; D not resolved. CDR3 DNA sequence: TGTGCCAGCGACTTGAGGCCGGATACGCAGTATTTT. Translating it yields CASDLRPDTQYF.